The clone carrying this TCR beta chain was detected a few times. The data were obtained in a study of T-cell reconstitution after alpha-beta-depleted transplantation in children. It was with unique molecular identifiers that the TCRbeta library was prepared. TCRdb recomputed calls from the PCR reads with MiXCR, one row per CDR3 protein. The table has about 610,000 distinct CDR3 sequences, about 10% seen once. This clonotype was obtained from a human donor who donated a stem cell graft to a child with acute myeloid leukemia. This specimen was PBMCs from the stem cell graft donor, taken from the stem cell graft.

The CDR3 protein is CASTLSGMNTEAFF. The DNA for the CDR3 is TGTGCCAGCACCCTCTCGGGAATGAACACTGAAGCTTTCTTT. V gene TRBV27 combines with J gene TRBJ1-1, with D uncertain. The germline V and J ends were trimmed by 7 bases and 0 bases, with 12 bases remaining between them. The CDR3 spans 14 residues. Germline CDR1 reads MNHEY; CDR2 reads SMNVEV (reference sequence).